A selection of T cell receptor beta chains follows, all from one sample in a study of blood T cell repertoires in COVID-19. Repertoires were generated with immunoSEQ multiplex PCR, while TCRdb's copy carries only in-frame clones and drops some. The data hold about 130,000 clones, with roughly 85% observed a single time. Sequencing was performed on peripheral blood. These receptors all stem from a woman of 80 years or more with acute or convalescent COVID-19. CDR3s include the opening cysteine and the closing phenylalanine or tryptophan. Each record gives: J gene, V gene, D gene, clone size, CDR3 DNA, CDR3 protein. D genes are given only for firm matches. Clone size is shown for a subset of rows, as once, few, many or a class of expanded clone.

TRBJ2-1	TRBV7-9	-	-	TGTGCCAGCACCCTACTGGGGGCAGTACCCGACAATGAGCAGTTCTTC	CASTLLGAVPDNEQFF
TRBJ2-3	TRBV10-3	-	-	TGTGCCATCAGTGACTCCGCTAGGTATGAGCAGTATTTT	CAISDSARYEQYF
TRBJ2-3	TRBV7-9	-	few	TGTGCCAGCAGCTCTTCTGGGCGTGTTGATACGCAGTATTTT	CASSSSGRVDTQYF
TRBJ2-7	TRBV7-8	-	-	TGTGCCAGCAGCCCAAATCCGCGAGAGCAGTACTTC	CASSPNPREQYF
TRBJ1-2	TRBV28	-	-	TGTGCCAGCAGTCGCTATGGCTACACCTTC	CASSRYGYTF
TRBJ1-6	TRBV28	-	-	TGTGCCAGCAGTTTACAGTATAATTCACCCCTCCACTTT	CASSLQYNSPLHF
TRBJ1-2	TRBV12-5	TRBD1	-	TGTGCTAGTGGTTTGGCCGGGACAGGGGCTGGCTACACCTTC	CASGLAGTGAGYTF
TRBJ2-1	TRBV5-4	TRBD2	few	TGTGCCAGCAGCGGGGGACTAAACCCCTACAATGAGCAGTTCTTC	CASSGGLNPYNEQFF
TRBJ1-4	TRBV15	-	-	TGTGCCACCGAGGGTGTGACTAATGAAAAACTGTTTTTT	CATEGVTNEKLFF
TRBJ2-2	TRBV4-1	TRBD2	-	TGCGCCAGCAGCCAAGGGCTAGCGGGCCGGCCCGGGGAGCTGTTTTTT	CASSQGLAGRPGELFF
TRBJ1-2	TRBV2	-	-	TGTGCCAGCAGTGTTACGGGGAAATATGGCTACACCTTC	CASSVTGKYGYTF
TRBJ1-5	TRBV18	TRBD1	-	TGTGCCAGCTCACCACCTCGAGGGGGCCGGGGGGGCGGCAATCAGCCCCAGCATTTT	CASSPPRGGRGGGNQPQHF
TRBJ1-1	TRBV28	TRBD1	-	TGTGCCAGCAGTTCCCAGGACAGGGGCGGCACTGAAGCTTTCTTT	CASSSQDRGGTEAFF
TRBJ2-1	TRBV3-1/TRBV3-2	-	-	TGTGCCAGCAGCCAAGCAGGGTTAGATGAGCAGTTCTTC	CASSQAGLDEQFF
TRBJ2-3	TRBV10-3	-	-	TGTGCCATCAGGCGCGGGGTCGGATTCACAGATACGCAGTATTTT	CAIRRGVGFTDTQYF
TRBJ2-3	TRBV11-2	-	-	TGTGCCAGCAGCACCCGGGATTCGGGATCAGATACGCAGTATTTT	CASSTRDSGSDTQYF
TRBJ1-2	TRBV5-8	TRBD1	few	TGTGCCAGCAGCTTGGCCGGGACAGGGACCTATGGCTACACCTTC	CASSLAGTGTYGYTF
TRBJ1-1	TRBV3-1/TRBV3-2	-	once	TGTGCCAGCAGCCCATCCATGGGAGGGGACACTGAAGCTTTCTTT	CASSPSMGGDTEAFF
TRBJ1-6	TRBV4-2	-	-	TGTGCCAGCAGCCAAAGCCACAGGTCGGATAATTCACCCCTCCACTTT	CASSQSHRSDNSPLHF
TRBJ1-1	TRBV3-1/TRBV3-2	-	-	TGTGCCAGCAGCCCAAACGGATTTCAGGGGGAAGCTTTCTTT	CASSPNGFQGEAFF
TRBJ1-1	TRBV5-1	-	-	TGCGCCAGCAGCTTGGCTGGGCCTAACACTGAAGCTTTCTTT	CASSLAGPNTEAFF
TRBJ2-5	TRBV24-1	-	once	TGTGCCACCAGTGGCAGGGATGGCGAGACCCAGTACTTC	CATSGRDGETQYF
TRBJ2-2	TRBV19	-	-	TGTGCCAGTAGTATAGTGGGGGGATCCGGGGAGCTGTTTTTT	CASSIVGGSGELFF
TRBJ1-3	TRBV4-2	-	-	TGTGCCAGCAGCCCGGGGGTAACAGCCTCTGGAAACACCATATATTTT	CASSPGVTASGNTIYF
TRBJ2-3	TRBV3-1/TRBV3-2	-	-	TGTGCCAGCAGCCCTGCAGGGGCAGATACGCAGTATTTT	CASSPAGADTQYF
TRBJ1-2	TRBV2	-	few	TGTGCCAGCAGACGCGGGGGGGAGGGATATGGCTACACCTTC	CASRRGGEGYGYTF
TRBJ1-1	TRBV12-3/TRBV12-4	-	-	TGTGCCAGCAGTTTGCAGGCGAACACTGAAGCTTTCTTT	CASSLQANTEAFF
TRBJ1-2	TRBV19	-	-	TGTGCCAGTAGTATAGGAGGGGGACCCTTTGATGGCTACACCTTC	CASSIGGGPFDGYTF
TRBJ1-1	TRBV4-1	-	-	TGCGCCAGCAGCGCACAGGGAAGAGCTTTCTTT	CASSAQGRAFF
TRBJ1-2	TRBV7-2	-	-	TGTGCCAGCAGCCCCCCCGGCCGGGTAGGCTATGGCTACACCTTC	CASSPPGRVGYGYTF
TRBJ1-4	TRBV7-2	-	-	TGTGCCAGCAGCTCTCAGGGAAGGGATGAAAAACTGTTTTTT	CASSSQGRDEKLFF
TRBJ1-1	TRBV20-1	-	-	TGCAGTGCTAGTTTCCAGGGCACTGAAGCTTTCTTT	CSASFQGTEAFF
TRBJ2-7	TRBV18	TRBD1	-	TGTGCCAGCTCACCACTGGGGACAGGGTTCTACGAGCAGTACTTC	CASSPLGTGFYEQYF
TRBJ2-7	TRBV12-3/TRBV12-4	-	-	TGTGCCAGCAGTTGGGACATTCCAGCCGAGCAGTACTTC	CASSWDIPAEQYF
TRBJ2-7	TRBV10-3	-	-	TGTGCCATCAGTGGACCGACGGGCGAGCAGTACTTC	CAISGPTGEQYF
TRBJ2-7	TRBV7-8	-	-	TGTGCCAGCAGCTTAGCGAAGGGGCCATACTACGAGCAGTACTTC	CASSLAKGPYYEQYF
TRBJ2-5	TRBV5-1	-	-	TGCGCCAGCAGCTTGGCCAGGGAAGAGACCCAGTACTTC	CASSLAREETQYF
TRBJ2-2	TRBV18	-	-	TGTGCCAGCTCACTTAGACAGGCCGTCACCGGGGAGCTGTTTTTT	CASSLRQAVTGELFF
TRBJ2-3	TRBV5-1	TRBD2	-	TGCGCCAGCAGCTCTGGTCAGGGACTAGCGGGGGGGCCCGGTACGCAGTATTTT	CASSSGQGLAGGPGTQYF
TRBJ1-1	TRBV5-1	-	-	TGCGCCAGCACCCTGGGGGGGAACACTGAAGCTTTCTTT	CASTLGGNTEAFF
TRBJ1-5	TRBV25-1	-	-	TGTGCCACCAATAGTGCAGGGATAGCCCCAAATCAGCCCCAGCATTTT	CATNSAGIAPNQPQHF
TRBJ2-1	TRBV7-3	TRBD1	-	TGTGCCAGCGGGGACAGCCACAATGAGCAGTTCTTC	CASGDSHNEQFF
TRBJ1-4	TRBV15	-	-	TGTGCCACCAGCAGAGACCTGCTTCGGAATGAAAAACTGTTTTTT	CATSRDLLRNEKLFF
TRBJ1-5	TRBV7-6	-	few	TGTGCCAGCAGCTTAGCGCCAGGGATGGAGCAGCCCCAGCATTTT	CASSLAPGMEQPQHF
TRBJ2-3	TRBV2	TRBD2	once	TGTGCCAGCAGTGGGTCACTAGCGGGGGCGGTAGATACGCAGTATTTT	CASSGSLAGAVDTQYF
TRBJ2-1	TRBV5-4	TRBD2	-	TGTGCCAGCAGCTCACTAGCGGAAAACAATGAGCAGTTCTTC	CASSSLAENNEQFF
TRBJ1-5	TRBV5-1	-	once	TGCGCCAGCAGCCCCGGGGGGGATTCTCTCCAGCATTTT	CASSPGGDSLQHF
TRBJ1-4	TRBV2	-	-	TGTGCCAGCAGCATCAGCTCCGGAGGGGAAGAAAAACTGTTTTTT	CASSISSGGEEKLFF
TRBJ2-7	TRBV5-1	TRBD1	-	TGCGCCAGCAGCTCGGGGACAGGGGGCGACTCCTACGAGCAGTACTTC	CASSSGTGGDSYEQYF
TRBJ1-1	TRBV9	-	once	TGTGCCAGCAGCAACGGGGTCACTGAAGCTTTCTTT	CASSNGVTEAFF
TRBJ1-1	TRBV15	-	-	TGTGCCACCAGCAGAGAAGGGGGGGCTGAAGCTTTCTTT	CATSREGGAEAFF
TRBJ1-1	TRBV2	-	-	TGTGCCAGCAGATCAGACAGCACTGAAGCTTTCTTT	CASRSDSTEAFF
TRBJ2-3	TRBV3-1/TRBV3-2	TRBD1	-	TGTGCCAGCAGCCCTGGGGACAGGGGGGTAGATACGCAGTATTTT	CASSPGDRGVDTQYF